These T cell receptor beta chains were read from a single sample in a study of T cells in Graves' hyperthyroidism and ophthalmopathy. TCRdb reanalysed the multiplex PCR reads using MiXCR and keeps one entry per CDR3 protein. The table includes 370,000 or so distinct CDR3 sequences, 20% to 25% detected once. The sequenced sample was blood. These receptors came from a man aged 45 to 65 with Graves' hyperthyroidism. The CDR3 runs from the conserved cysteine through the conserved F or W. The order of the fields is J gene, clone size, V gene, D gene, CDR3 protein, CDR3 DNA. The D gene is left open where the match is weak. Clone size is stated in some rows and not others, as once, few, many or a class when expanded.

J gene: TRBJ1-2
clone size: many
V gene: TRBV12-3/TRBV12-4
D gene: .
CDR3 protein: CASSSGTNGGYTF
CDR3 DNA: TGTGCCAGCAGTTCCGGGACTAATGGTGGCTACACCTTC

J gene: TRBJ2-3
clone size: few
V gene: TRBV2
D gene: .
CDR3 protein: CATANPFTDTQYF
CDR3 DNA: TGTGCCACTGCTAATCCTTTCACAGATACGCAGTATTTT

J gene: TRBJ2-3
clone size: many
V gene: TRBV30
D gene: .
CDR3 protein: CAWSVSPLRELITDTQYF
CDR3 DNA: TGTGCCTGGAGTGTATCACCCCTACGGGAGCTTATAACAGATACGCAGTATTTT

J gene: TRBJ2-1
clone size: many
V gene: TRBV2
D gene: TRBD2
CDR3 protein: CASSEASGRYNEQFF
CDR3 DNA: TGTGCCAGCAGTGAGGCTAGCGGGAGGTACAATGAGCAGTTCTTC

J gene: TRBJ2-5
clone size: many
V gene: TRBV12-3/TRBV12-4
D gene: .
CDR3 protein: CASSRDTGETQYF
CDR3 DNA: TGTGCCAGCAGCCGGGACACTGGGGAGACCCAGTACTTC

J gene: TRBJ2-7
clone size: .
V gene: TRBV7-9
D gene: .
CDR3 protein: CASSGMAGTLEQYF
CDR3 DNA: TGTGCCAGCAGCGGAATGGCGGGGACTCTCGAGCAGTACTTC

J gene: TRBJ2-1
clone size: few
V gene: TRBV29-1
D gene: .
CDR3 protein: CSVEITSRATYNEQFF
CDR3 DNA: TGCAGCGTTGAGATAACTAGCCGGGCTACCTACAATGAGCAGTTCTTC

J gene: TRBJ1-5
clone size: many
V gene: TRBV18
D gene: .
CDR3 protein: CASSSGRQLFDQPQHF
CDR3 DNA: TGTGCCAGCTCATCTGGACGACAGCTTTTTGATCAGCCCCAGCATTTT

J gene: TRBJ2-4
clone size: .
V gene: TRBV15
D gene: TRBD2
CDR3 protein: CATGGGGINVQYF
CDR3 DNA: TGTGCCACCGGGGGGGGGGGGATTAACGTTCAGTACTTC

J gene: TRBJ2-4
clone size: .
V gene: TRBV7-2
D gene: .
CDR3 protein: CASSFRGRNIQYF
CDR3 DNA: TGCGCCAGCAGCTTTAGGGGCAGAAACATTCAGTACTTC

J gene: TRBJ1-3
clone size: few
V gene: TRBV6-2/TRBV6-3
D gene: TRBD1
CDR3 protein: CASSRLTGEHTIYF
CDR3 DNA: TGTGCCAGCTCCCGCCTGACAGGGGAACACACCATATATTTT

J gene: TRBJ2-3
clone size: few
V gene: TRBV13
D gene: TRBD1
CDR3 protein: CASSPPDRGEPDTQYF
CDR3 DNA: TGTGCCAGCAGCCCCCCGGACAGGGGTGAGCCAGATACGCAGTATTTT

J gene: TRBJ2-3
clone size: .
V gene: TRBV5-1
D gene: .
CDR3 protein: CASSLDSLTQYF
CDR3 DNA: TGCGCCAGCAGCTTGGATTCCCTTACGCAGTATTTT

J gene: TRBJ2-7
clone size: few
V gene: TRBV12-3/TRBV12-4
D gene: .
CDR3 protein: CASGLGLGNYEQYF
CDR3 DNA: TGTGCCTCCGGTTTGGGTTTGGGGAACTACGAGCAGTACTTC

J gene: TRBJ2-7
clone size: .
V gene: TRBV12-3/TRBV12-4
D gene: .
CDR3 protein: CASSPDSTPREQYF
CDR3 DNA: TGTGCCAGCAGCCCCGACAGTACCCCTAGGGAGCAGTACTTC

J gene: TRBJ1-1
clone size: few
V gene: TRBV30
D gene: .
CDR3 protein: CAWTAGAEGAFF
CDR3 DNA: TGTGCCTGGACAGCAGGGGCTGAAGGAGCTTTCTTT

J gene: TRBJ2-1
clone size: once
V gene: TRBV11-3
D gene: TRBD1
CDR3 protein: CASSLLGQVYNEQFF
CDR3 DNA: TGTGCCAGCAGCTTATTGGGACAGGTCTACAATGAGCAGTTCTTC

J gene: TRBJ1-2
clone size: few
V gene: TRBV12-3/TRBV12-4
D gene: TRBD1
CDR3 protein: CASSGGQGEGWGYTF
CDR3 DNA: TGTGCCAGCAGTGGCGGACAGGGGGAGGGATGGGGCTACACCTTC

J gene: TRBJ2-7
clone size: few
V gene: TRBV29-1
D gene: .
CDR3 protein: CSAVTGYEQYF
CDR3 DNA: TGCAGCGCCGTGACAGGCTACGAGCAGTACTTC

J gene: TRBJ2-2
clone size: .
V gene: TRBV12-3/TRBV12-4
D gene: TRBD2
CDR3 protein: CASILFAGATTGELFF
CDR3 DNA: TGTGCCAGCATTCTCTTCGCGGGAGCGACCACCGGGGAGCTGTTTTTT

J gene: TRBJ2-3
clone size: .
V gene: TRBV6-1
D gene: TRBD2
CDR3 protein: CASSGMGGDTQYF
CDR3 DNA: TGTGCCAGCAGTGGGATGGGGGGGGATACGCAGTATTTT

J gene: TRBJ1-6
clone size: once
V gene: TRBV19
D gene: .
CDR3 protein: CASSSAAVFNSPLHF
CDR3 DNA: TGTGCCAGTAGTAGCGCCGCCGTCTTTAATTCACCCCTCCACTTT

J gene: TRBJ2-7
clone size: many
V gene: TRBV12-3/TRBV12-4
D gene: .
CDR3 protein: CASRATVGGTIGEQYF
CDR3 DNA: TGTGCCAGCAGGGCGACCGTTGGAGGTACAATTGGAGAGCAGTACTTC

J gene: TRBJ2-3
clone size: .
V gene: TRBV29-1
D gene: TRBD2
CDR3 protein: CSVEGTLAGAYTQYF
CDR3 DNA: TGCAGCGTTGAAGGAACCCTAGCGGGAGCATATACGCAGTATTTT